The 21 T cell receptor beta chains below come from one sample, sequenced in a study of Graves' ophthalmopathy and Graves' hyperthyroidism. Amplified TCR beta CDR3 regions were obtained using RNA transcripts as template. First-round RT-PCR employed HTBI primers, with a second-round multiplex PCR after it. TCRdb analysed the multiplex PCR reads with MiXCR anew, one entry per CDR3 protein. The sample contains about half a million distinct CDR3 sequences, about 15% of which appear only once. Input material: blood. Receptor source: a woman in her twenties or thirties with Graves' ophthalmopathy.

There are many counts of this clonotype. The genes are TRBV4-1 and TRBJ1-1; D gene uncertain. Trimming removed 5 bases at V and 7 bases at J, with 20 bases between. Germline CDR1 is MGHRA and CDR2 is YSYEKL. The CDR3 extends over 15 amino acids. CDR3 DNA sequence: TGCGCCAGCAGCTCCCCGAAGGAGGGCCGGAGTGAAGCTTTCTTT. Its translation is CASSSPKEGRSEAFF.

This clonotype was counted many times. This chain joins TRBV20-1 and TRBJ2-7; D is perhaps TRBD1 (5 bases). Germline CDR1 reads DFQATT; CDR2 reads SNEGSKA (reference sequence). The CDR3 spans 12 residues. V dropped 1 base and J dropped 3 bases, with 7 bases sitting between them. The CDR3 reads CSARGGYYEQYF. DNA of the CDR3: TGCAGTGCTAGAGGGGGCTACTACGAGCAGTACTTC.

The CDR3 sequence is CASRPSGSNTGELFF. The CDR3 DNA reads as TGTGCCAGCAGGCCCAGCGGTTCGAACACCGGGGAGCTGTTTTTT. The V and J genes are TRBV6-1 and TRBJ2-2; D might be TRBD2 (5 bases). Germline V gene lookup returns CDR1 MNHNS and CDR2 SASEGT. The V and J ends lost 6 bases and 0 bases respectively, with 11 bases between them. The CDR3 has 15 residues.

The chain joins TRBV18 to TRBJ2-7, with 7 nucleotides matching TRBD1. V lost 4 bases, J lost 3 bases, and 6 bases stayed unmatched. Germline CDR1 and CDR2: KGHSH and LQKENI. The CDR3 is 14 amino acids. The CDR3 sequence: CASSRDSLNYEQYF. As DNA, the CDR3 is TGTGCCAGCTCACGGGACAGCCTAAACTACGAGCAGTACTTC.

This chain joins TRBV12-3 or TRBV12-4 and TRBJ2-7, with TRBD2 matching over 8 bases. The CDR3 runs to 14 residues. The trim removed 3 bases at V and 6 bases at J, leaving 7 bases unmatched. CDR3 sequence: CASSFTSGGIEQYF. DNA of the CDR3: TGTGCCAGCAGTTTTACTAGCGGAGGAATCGAGCAGTACTTC.

This clonotype was seen ten or more times. The chain is built from TRBV2 and TRBJ2-7; weak D call: TRBD2 (6 bases). Germline V gives CDR1 SNHLY, CDR2 FYNNEI. The CDR3 has 16 residues. The V end lost 6 bases, the J end lost 4 bases, and 22 bases lay between the germline ends. CDR3 DNA: TGTGCCAGCAGGGACTTTTCCCCGGGACTGATATACGAGCAGTACTTC. Translating it yields CASRDFSPGLIYEQYF.

On this clonotype itself: A much larger clone lies one base from this, so it may be a read error. CDR3 DNA: TGTGCCAGCAGGGAGGGGTCAGGCGAGCAGTACTTC. Protein: CASREGSGEQYF. The rearrangement uses TRBV28 and TRBJ2-7; D perhaps matches TRBD2 (6 bases). CDR1 and CDR2 (germline): MDHEN, SYDVKM. V was cut by 6 bases and J by 6 bases, with 12 bases left in between. This CDR3 comprises 12 residues.

There are many counts of this clonotype. At one of its ends the junction is not consistent with the germline gene, which may arise from a read error. The chain couples TRBV10-3 to TRBJ2-7; D not certain. The CDR3 has 13 residues. Germline-derived CDR1 and CDR2 are ENHRY and SYGVKD. CDR3 loop: CAISESPTTSLGF. CDR3 nucleotide sequence: TGTGCCATCAGTGAGTCACCTACCACGAGCCTGGGATTC.

This rearrangement joins TRBV5-1 to TRBJ2-7, with 9 bases that match TRBD1. The V gene's germline CDR1 is SGHRS and CDR2 YFSETQ. This CDR3 is built from 16 residues. J gave up 0 bases and V 4 bases, and 8 bases lay outside the gene matches. CDR3 in amino acids: CASSGGQGRISYEQYF. In DNA form, the CDR3 reads TGCGCCAGCAGCGGGGGACAGGGACGGATCTCCTACGAGCAGTACTTC.

This clonotype was picked up many times. The genes are TRBV20-1 and TRBJ2-5; unclear D gene. Trimming took 3 bases from V and 2 from J, leaving 7 bases between them. Germline V gene sequence: CDR1 DFQATT, CDR2 SNEGSKA (reference sequence). CDR3 length: 12 amino acids. In DNA, the CDR3 is TGCAGTGCTAGTCCAGCACAAGAGACCCAGTACTTC. This sequence encodes CSASPAQETQYF.

This clonotype appeared many times. The chain's CDR3 is CASSLDLGLNEQYF. The CDR3, as DNA: TGTGCCAGCAGCCTAGATCTTGGTTTGAACGAGCAGTACTTC. The chain employs TRBV7-9 and TRBJ2-7; D gene ambiguous. The CDR3 is 14 amino acids. CDR1 SEHNR and CDR2 FQNEAQ come from the germline V gene (reference sequence). Trimming stripped 5 bases from V and 5 bases from J, with 16 bases between.

This clonotype was observed at least ten times. V and J are TRBV6-1 and TRBJ1-5, with a tentative D call TRBD1 (6 bases). The CDR3 sequence is 17 residues long. The V end was cut by 4 bases, the J end by 1 base, with 17 bases between. Germline V gene lookup returns CDR1 MNHNS and CDR2 SASEGT. The CDR3 is CASSGTTRGFSNQPQHF. CDR3 nucleotides: TGTGCCAGCAGTGGTACTACGAGGGGGTTCAGCAATCAGCCCCAGCATTTT.

This sequence joins TRBV5-1 and TRBJ2-5; D ambiguous. CDR1 is SGHRS and CDR2 is YFSETQ in the germline V gene. Trimming cost V 5 bases and J 1 base, with 9 bases left between them. The CDR3 sequence is 13 residues long. CDR3 residues: CASRGRVQETQYF. CDR3 sequence (DNA): TGCGCCAGCAGGGGAAGAGTCCAAGAGACCCAGTACTTC.

J is TRBJ1-2 and V is TRBV6-1; D ambiguous. V shed 2 bases and J shed 4 bases, with 14 bases lying between them. The CDR3 is made up of 15 amino acids. Germline V gene lookup returns CDR1 MNHNS and CDR2 SASEGT. CDR3 residues: CASSELVSISYGYTF. In nucleotides, the CDR3 is TGTGCCAGCAGTGAACTCGTCAGCATCAGCTATGGCTACACCTTC.

V and J are TRBV27 and TRBJ1-2; possible D gene TRBD1, 5 bases. The CDR3 length is 14 residues. V shed 5 bases and J shed 4 bases, with 14 bases lying between them. CDR1 is MNHEY and CDR2 is SMNVEV in the germline V gene (reference sequence). The CDR3 loop is CASSPGDRSYGYTF. Here the CDR3 DNA reads TGTGCCAGCAGTCCCGGAGACAGAAGCTATGGCTACACCTTC.

The chain recombines TRBV20-1 with TRBJ2-7; 10 bases map to TRBD1. Germline lookup yields CDR1 DFQATT and CDR2 SNEGSKA (reference sequence). CDR3 length: 14 amino acids. With 1 base clipped from V and 4 bases from J, the junction kept 4 bases outside the gene matches. The DNA for the CDR3 is TGCAGTGCTAGAGGCTGGGACAGGGGATACGAGCAGTACTTC. Protein product: CSARGWDRGYEQYF.

The chain recombines TRBV6-1 with TRBJ1-1; the D gene is possibly TRBD1 (5 bases). CDR1 MNHNS and CDR2 SASEGT come from the germline V gene. The V end was cut by 6 bases, the J end by 5 bases, with 16 bases between. The CDR3 has 14 residues. The CDR3 loop reads CASSPDWGGTEAFF. The DNA for the CDR3 is TGTGCCAGCAGCCCCGACTGGGGGGGGACTGAAGCTTTCTTT.

This clonotype appeared many times. This chain joins TRBV12-3 or TRBV12-4 and TRBJ1-1; TRBD1 matches 11 bases. This CDR3 comprises 17 residues. J was trimmed by 5 bases and V by 0 bases; bases with no gene match: 8. The CDR3 here is CASSLAGQGDGWTEAFF. The CDR3 nucleotides are TGTGCCAGCAGTTTAGCGGGACAGGGGGACGGTTGGACTGAAGCTTTCTTT.

V usage is TRBV10-3 and J usage is TRBJ1-3; D is perhaps TRBD1 (6 bases). This CDR3 contains 17 residues. The germline CDR1 and CDR2 sequences are ENHRY and SYGVKD. Trimming left V 6 bases short and J 0 bases short, with 18 bases between. CDR3 DNA sequence: TGTGCCATCAGGGCGATGACAGGTCCCAACTCTGGAAACACCATATATTTT. Translation gives CAIRAMTGPNSGNTIYF.

This clonotype was counted at least ten times. The chain employs TRBV7-3 and TRBJ2-5; 7 bases are shared with TRBD2. The CDR3 totals 14 residues. V shed 4 bases and J 8 bases; nucleotides not matched to a gene: 10. The V gene's germline CDR1 is SGHTA and CDR2 FQGTGA. The DNA for the CDR3 is TGTGCCAGCAGCTCCACTAGCGTTTGGGGAACCCAGTACTTC. Protein sequence: CASSSTSVWGTQYF.

On this clonotype itself: Since no conserved phenylalanine or tryptophan closes the CDR3, a read error is the likely cause. V and J are TRBV28 and TRBJ1-5, with D tentatively TRBD1 (5 bases). From germline, CDR1 is MDHEN and CDR2 SYDVKM. V lost 2 bases and J lost 1, with 12 bases in between. The CDR3 consists of 16 residues. Here the CDR3 reads CASSLLRTFSNQPQHV. The CDR3 nucleotides are TGTGCCAGCAGTTTACTGAGGACATTCAGCAATCAGCCCCAGCATGTT.